Listed below are T cell receptor beta chains from one sample, sequenced in a study of T cells in narcolepsy. Libraries were prepared by immunoSEQ multiplex PCR; TCRdb keeps only in-frame clonotypes and omits some of them. The table records tens of thousands of clones, approximately 90% of them present only once. Sequenced input: CD45RA- memory CD4+ T cells from PBMCs. The receptor set was obtained from a human donor with narcolepsy. The conserved cysteine and the conserved F or W are not part of the CDR3 here. A D gene is named only where the DNA matches it firmly.

v_call: TRBV6-1
d_call: NA
cdr3_aa: ASKTVANEQF

v_call: TRBV28
d_call: NA
cdr3_aa: ASSVQRGWTEAF

v_call: TRBV10-3
d_call: NA
cdr3_aa: ASRTDQETQY

v_call: TRBV28
d_call: NA
cdr3_aa: ASRSTYNEQF

v_call: TRBV7-9
d_call: NA
cdr3_aa: ASSRQQPEAF

v_call: TRBV7-9
d_call: NA
cdr3_aa: ASSASGSYEQY

v_call: TRBV9
d_call: NA
cdr3_aa: ASSPRGRTGELF

v_call: TRBV28
d_call: NA
cdr3_aa: ASSFTGRGDGYT

v_call: TRBV5-1
d_call: TRBD2
cdr3_aa: ASSPELAGGPKQY

v_call: TRBV11-2
d_call: NA
cdr3_aa: ASSLTGPGGYT

v_call: TRBV9
d_call: TRBD2
cdr3_aa: ASSLSGEFYNEQF

v_call: TRBV11-3
d_call: TRBD1
cdr3_aa: ASSFTGGKRSPLH

v_call: TRBV18
d_call: NA
cdr3_aa: ASSPIKVETQY

v_call: TRBV18
d_call: NA
cdr3_aa: ASSPPLGEKSPLH

v_call: TRBV11-2
d_call: TRBD2
cdr3_aa: ASSFAGGLGVTQY

v_call: TRBV2
d_call: NA
cdr3_aa: ASRARSSYEQY

v_call: TRBV4-2
d_call: TRBD2
cdr3_aa: ASSQVRSGGGEQF

v_call: TRBV30
d_call: NA
cdr3_aa: AWSVGLNEKLF

v_call: TRBV7-2
d_call: NA
cdr3_aa: ASSLVGGPRTDTQY

v_call: TRBV15
d_call: TRBD2
cdr3_aa: ATSREALGGITDTQY

v_call: TRBV9
d_call: NA
cdr3_aa: ASSVVGSSYEQY

v_call: TRBV4-2
d_call: NA
cdr3_aa: ASSQQGRDIQY

v_call: TRBV2
d_call: NA
cdr3_aa: ASREGKDGYT

v_call: TRBV6-5
d_call: NA
cdr3_aa: ASRPGRGNTEAF

v_call: TRBV5-1
d_call: NA
cdr3_aa: ASLLGGAGANVLT

v_call: TRBV30
d_call: NA
cdr3_aa: AWRTVGMGSTEAF

v_call: TRBV19
d_call: NA
cdr3_aa: ASKEPGDNEDGYT

v_call: TRBV19
d_call: NA
cdr3_aa: ASSLYNEQF

v_call: TRBV5-6
d_call: TRBD1
cdr3_aa: ASSLRQGLGYT